This entry features one T cell receptor beta chain sequence. No antigen is known for it. This sample is drawn from a study of T cell responses to AZD1222 COVID-19 vaccine. Study-wide results and limits: Vaccination with two AZD1222 doses was followed by a rise in Spike-specific TCR breadth and depth. Repertoire sampling happened only post peak T cell response.

Generated by immunoSEQ multiplex PCR, the TCRdb table keeps only in-frame clones and is missing some. There are some 200,000 clones in the sample; about 94% occur only once, and over 1.5% lies in the top ten. The sequence was collected from an adult who received the MenACWY meningococcal vaccine as a control. Source: peripheral blood, taken 28 days after the second dose of the MenACWY control vaccine.

CDR3 nucleotide sequence: TGTGCCAGCAGCCCGGGTCGGGGGGGCGAGCAGTACTTC. Its translation is CASSPGRGGEQYF. The V and J genes are TRBV6-6 and TRBJ2-7; 8 positions agree with TRBD2. The trim removed 6 bases at V and 6 bases at J, leaving 7 bases unmatched. The germline V gene has CDR1 MNHNY and CDR2 SVGAGI (reference sequence). The CDR3 covers 13 residues.